The clone carrying this T cell receptor (beta chain) has at least ten counts. Looked up from germline, CDR1 is SGHNT and CDR2 is YENEEA. This CDR3 is 15 amino acids long. The ends lost 5 bases at V and 1 base at J; junction bases unmatched: 3. Unique molecular identifiers featured in how the TCRbeta library was prepared. TCRdb recomputed calls from the PCR reads with MiXCR, one row per CDR3 protein. The sample holds 440,000 or so distinct CDR3 sequences, 11% seen once. The sample belongs to a study of T-cell reconstitution after alpha-beta-depleted transplantation in children. The sequenced sample was PBMCs from the stem cell graft donor, obtained from the stem cell graft. The TCR sequence derives from a human donor who donated a stem cell graft to a child with acute myeloid leukemia. The chain employs TRBV11-3 and TRBJ2-2; 8 bases map to TRBD1. CDR3 sequence (DNA): TGTGCCAGCAGCCGCGGGACAGGGAACACCGGGGAGCTGTTTTTT. The encoded protein is CASSRGTGNTGELFF.